The next 15 T cell receptor beta chains were all read from a single sample in a study of response to subunit inactivated influenza vaccine. TCRdb called the RT-PCR reads again in MiXCR, with one record for every CDR3 protein. The sample holds about 780,000 distinct CDR3 sequences, less than 20% seen once. The sample consisted of PBMCs from blood, taken roughly 5 days after vaccination. These receptors were obtained from a man aged 50 to 60 who received an inactivated influenza vaccine.

This clonotype has only a few counts. The chain joins TRBV28 to TRBJ2-3; TRBD1 agrees at 7 bases. This CDR3 region has 14 residues. Trimming removed 5 bases from V and 8 bases from J; junction bases left unmatched: 10. Germline assignment: CDR1 MDHEN and CDR2 SYDVKM. The CDR3 sequence: CASSGGQFIGTQYF. In DNA, the CDR3 is TGTGCCAGCAGTGGGGGACAGTTCATTGGTACGCAGTATTTT.

This clonotype was observed a few times. The chain employs TRBV6-1 and TRBJ2-7; 7 bases fit TRBD1. Germline CDR1 and CDR2: MNHNS and SASEGT. V lost 2 bases and J lost 1; bases outside the gene matches: 5. This CDR3 is 15 amino acids long. The CDR3 DNA is TGTGCCAGCAGTGAACCGGGACAGCGTTCCTACGAGCAGTACTTC. This gives the protein CASSEPGQRSYEQYF.

This chain links TRBV6-5 with TRBJ1-4, with 9 bases identical to TRBD1. CDR1 is MNHEY, CDR2 SVGAGI, per germline. There are 15 residues in the CDR3. The trim removed 0 bases at V and 5 bases at J, leaving 1 base unmatched. In nucleotides, the CDR3 is TGTGCCAGCAGTTACTCGACAGGGGGAAATGAAAAACTGTTTTTT. Translating it yields CASSYSTGGNEKLFF.

The sample holds a few counts of this clonotype. The chain uses TRBV20-1 and TRBJ2-1, with 16 bases aligning to TRBD2. V trimming: 6 bases; J trimming: 0 bases; junction bases outside the gene matches: 5. Germline lookup yields CDR1 DFQATT and CDR2 SNEGSKA (reference sequence). The CDR3 sequence is 17 residues long. The CDR3 DNA follows: TGCAGTGCGGGGGGACTAGCGGGAGGGAGCTCCTACAATGAGCAGTTCTTC. Translating gives CSAGGLAGGSSYNEQFF.

This clonotype was detected many times. V and J are TRBV12-3 or TRBV12-4 and TRBJ1-6; TRBD1 matches 10 bases. This CDR3 is 15 amino acids long. J was trimmed by 7 bases and V by 5 bases; bases with no gene match: 5. The chain's CDR3 is CASSQRTGGNSPLHF. CDR3 nucleotides: TGTGCCAGCAGTCAGCGGACAGGGGGGAATTCACCCCTCCACTTT.

In its sample, this clonotype was seen many times. The chain uses TRBV12-3 or TRBV12-4 and TRBJ2-5; possibly TRBD1 for D (5 bases). The CDR3 covers 13 residues. V was clipped by 6 bases and J by 1 base, with 9 bases between them. The CDR3 nucleotides read TGTGCCAGCAGCCCAGGGTTCCAAGAGACCCAGTACTTC. Its protein is CASSPGFQETQYF.

Concerning this clonotype itself: The CDR3 does not end in the conserved phenylalanine or tryptophan, so this is likely a read error. The J gene is TRBJ2-1, the V gene TRBV12-3 or TRBV12-4, with 10 bases that match TRBD2. The CDR3 is 16 amino acids. The junction had 11 bases not matched to a gene; V was cut back by 5 bases and J by 7 bases. This CDR3 is CASSIRLAGVENEQFY. The CDR3, as DNA: TGTGCCAGCAGTATTCGCCTAGCGGGAGTTGAGAATGAGCAGTTCTAC.

The chain couples TRBV29-1 to TRBJ1-4; the match to TRBD1 covers 8 bases. This CDR3 is 12 amino acids long. Germline CDR1 is SQVTM and CDR2 is ANQGSEA. After removal of 6 bases from V and 3 bases from J, the junction contained 0 bases not matched to a gene. CDR3 sequence (DNA): TGCAGCGTACAGGGGGCTAATGAAAAACTGTTTTTT. This gives the protein CSVQGANEKLFF. Combining the CDR3 with reference TRBV29-1 and TRBJ1-4 gives the whole variable domain SAVISQKPSRDICQRGTSLTIQCQVDSQVTMMFWYRQQPGQSLTLIATANQGSEATYESGFVIDKFPISRPNLTFSTLTVSNMSPEDSSIYLCSVQGANEKLFFGSGTQLSVL.

This chain connects TRBV29-1 to TRBJ2-3; tentatively, D is TRBD1 (6 bases). Germline assignment: CDR1 SQVTM and CDR2 ANQGSEA. Deletions cut 2 bases from V and 5 bases from J, with 14 bases between. The CDR3 runs 14 residues. As DNA, the CDR3 is TGCAGCGTTGAAAGGGGGATTCGTATAGATACGCAGTATTTT. It translates to CSVERGIRIDTQYF.

This chain connects TRBV7-2 to TRBJ2-3, with TRBD2 identical over 12 bases. The CDR3 loop spans 15 amino acids. The V gene's germline CDR1 is SGHTA and CDR2 FQGNSA. The ends lost 4 bases at V and 7 bases at J; junction bases unmatched: 6. DNA for the CDR3: TGTGCCAGCAGCTCGTCTAGCGGGAGGGCCTATACGCAGTATTTT. Its translation is CASSSSSGRAYTQYF.

The chain joins TRBV12-3 or TRBV12-4 to TRBJ2-1, with no clear D. The V end lost 8 bases, the J end lost 8 bases, and 16 bases lay between the germline ends. The CDR3 is 13 residues long. The CDR3 nucleotides are TGTGCCAGCCTTCAGGTACCCCGTCATGAGCAGTTCTTC. This encodes CASLQVPRHEQFF.

The table lists this clonotype with a few counts. The chain links TRBV20-1 to TRBJ1-5, with a tentative D call TRBD1 (6 bases). The length of the CDR3 is 15 residues. Trimming left V 6 bases short and J 3 bases short, with 18 bases between. Germline-derived CDR1 and CDR2 are DFQATT and SNEGSKA (reference sequence). CDR3 DNA sequence: TGCAGTGCCCGAGTCCAGGGGTTATACAATCAGCCCCAGCATTTT. Its translation: CSARVQGLYNQPQHF.

In this sample, this clonotype turned up a few times. The genes are TRBV3-1 and TRBJ1-1; weak D call: TRBD1 (5 bases). Trimming removed 2 bases at V and 0 bases at J, with 10 bases between. Germline CDR1 and CDR2: LGHDT and YNNKEL (reference sequence). This CDR3 spans 15 amino acids. DNA of the CDR3: TGTGCCAGCAGCCAAAGGGACGGGATGAACACTGAAGCTTTCTTT. Translation gives CASSQRDGMNTEAFF.

The rearrangement uses TRBV6-1 and TRBJ1-1, with a weak D call TRBD1 (6 bases). This CDR3 has 13 residues. CDR1 MNHNS and CDR2 SASEGT come from the germline V gene. V gave up 5 bases and J gave up 6 bases, with 13 bases separating them. CDR3 nucleotides: TGTGCCAGCAGTCAAGGGGCAGGGGCTGAAGCTTTCTTT. Translating gives CASSQGAGAEAFF.

The chain joins TRBV20-1 to TRBJ1-5; 11 bases align to TRBD1. The CDR3 has 16 residues. CDR1 is DFQATT and CDR2 is SNEGSKA in the germline V gene (reference sequence). The V gene end was trimmed by 3 bases and the J gene end by 7 bases; junction bases not matched to a gene: 11. The CDR3 DNA reads TGCAGTGCTAGGGGGACAGGGGGGCGGCGGTCCCAGCCCCAGCATTTT. Amino acids: CSARGTGGRRSQPQHF.